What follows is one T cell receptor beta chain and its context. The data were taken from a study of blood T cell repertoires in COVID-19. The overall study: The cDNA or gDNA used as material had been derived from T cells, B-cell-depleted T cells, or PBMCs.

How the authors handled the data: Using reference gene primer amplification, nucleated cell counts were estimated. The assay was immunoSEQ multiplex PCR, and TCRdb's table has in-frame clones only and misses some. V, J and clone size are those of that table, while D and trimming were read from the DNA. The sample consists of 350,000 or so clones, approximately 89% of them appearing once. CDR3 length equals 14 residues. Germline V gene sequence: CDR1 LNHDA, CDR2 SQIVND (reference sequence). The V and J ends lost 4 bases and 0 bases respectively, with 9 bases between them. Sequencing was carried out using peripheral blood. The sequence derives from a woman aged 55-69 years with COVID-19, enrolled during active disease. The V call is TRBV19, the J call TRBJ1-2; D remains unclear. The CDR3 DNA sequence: TGTGCCAGTAGTAAACAGTTAGCTAACTATGGCTACACCTTC. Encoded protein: CASSKQLANYGYTF.